What follows are 14 T cell receptor beta chains derived from one specimen sequenced in a study of Ad26.COV2.S vaccination and SARS-CoV-2 variants. TCRdb's copy holds only in-frame clones and misses some; the assay was immunoSEQ multiplex PCR. The table lists 350,000 to 450,000 clones, just over 90% of them singletons. Sequenced here: peripheral blood, sampled after recovery from COVID-19. The receptors come from a human donor who had recovered from COVID-19.

V and J are TRBV7-2 and TRBJ2-7, with a tentative D call TRBD1 (6 bases). The CDR3 consists of 13 residues. CDR1 and CDR2 from the germline V gene are SGHTA and FQGNSA. V was pared by 5 bases and J by 5 bases, with 13 bases between. The CDR3 here is CASSQANRDEQYF. CDR3 nucleotide sequence: TGTGCCAGCAGCCAAGCAAACAGGGACGAGCAGTACTTC.

This chain connects TRBV5-1 to TRBJ1-1; TRBD1 matches 9 bases. The CDR3 sequence is 15 residues long. Germline loops: CDR1 SGHRS, CDR2 YFSETQ. V lost 2 bases, J lost 5 bases, and 7 bases stayed unmatched. Written as DNA, the CDR3 is TGCGCCAGCAGCTTTACCGGGACAGGGAGGACTGAAGCTTTCTTT. This sequence encodes CASSFTGTGRTEAFF.

V usage is TRBV27 and J usage is TRBJ1-2; D is unclear. Germline values: CDR1 MNHEY, CDR2 SMNVEV (reference sequence). Deletions cut 3 bases from V and 6 bases from J, with 8 bases between. CDR3 length equals 12 residues. DNA for the CDR3: TGTGCCAGCAGTTTCTCCGGAGATGGCTACACCTTC. Translating it yields CASSFSGDGYTF.

This clone was found a few times. The CDR3 nucleotides are TGCGCCAGCAGCTTGGACAGGGGGAGCAATCAGCCCCAGCATTTT. It specifies CASSLDRGSNQPQHF. V and J are TRBV5-1 and TRBJ1-5; 8 nucleotides line up with TRBD1. Germline CDR1 is SGHRS and CDR2 is YFSETQ. V shed 0 bases, J shed 1 base, and the junction held 0 bases outside the gene matches. This CDR3 region has 15 residues.

The chain employs TRBV2 and TRBJ1-5, with 8 nucleotides matching TRBD1. The J segment lost 1 base and the V segment lost 2 bases, leaving 4 bases of the junction unmatched. CDR3 length: 16 residues. CDR1 is SNHLY, CDR2 FYNNEI, per germline. DNA for the CDR3: TGTGCCAGCAGTGAACAGGGGGACAGGAGCAATCAGCCCCAGCATTTT. Its translation: CASSEQGDRSNQPQHF.

The rearrangement links TRBV9 to TRBJ1-2; D gene uncertain. Germline CDR1 SGDLS, CDR2 YYNGEE. The CDR3 is 9 amino acids. Trimming took off 7 bases at V and 6 bases at J, with 4 bases between the two ends. The CDR3 nucleotides are TGTGCCAGCGGAGATGGCTACACCTTC. Protein sequence: CASGDGYTF. Filled out from reference TRBV9 and TRBJ1-2, the complete variable domain reads DSGVTQTPKHLITATGQRVTLRCSPRSGDLSVYWYQQSLDQGLQFLIQYYNGEERAKGNILERFSAQQFPDLHSELNLSSLELGDSALYFCASGDGYTFGSGTRLTVV.

This chain connects TRBV12-3 or TRBV12-4 to TRBJ1-3; no firm D call. The CDR3 covers 12 residues. Trimming cost V 3 bases and J 8 bases, with 8 bases left between them. The CDR3 protein is CASSLFIYTIYF. In DNA, the CDR3 is TGTGCCAGCAGTTTGTTTATTTACACCATATATTTT.

This chain joins TRBV7-3 and TRBJ2-2, with 14 bases fitting TRBD2. Trimming removed 5 bases from V and 2 bases from J; junction bases left unmatched: 7. The CDR3 is 18 residues long. The V gene's germline CDR1 is SGHTA and CDR2 FQGTGA. CDR3 protein: CASSPGTSGGLNTGELFF. The CDR3 region has the DNA TGTGCCAGCAGCCCAGGGACTAGCGGGGGCCTAAACACCGGGGAGCTGTTTTTT.

The rearrangement uses TRBV24-1 and TRBJ2-1; D is possibly TRBD1 or TRBD2 (5 bases each). The germline gives CDR1 KGHDR, CDR2 SFDVKD. The CDR3 covers 16 residues. V shed 0 bases and J shed 1 base, with 9 bases lying between them. CDR3 protein: CATSDLGGNSYNEQFF. The CDR3 nucleotides read TGTGCCACCAGTGATTTGGGGGGAAATTCCTACAATGAGCAGTTCTTC.

The V call is TRBV9, the J call TRBJ1-2, with D unresolved. CDR3 length: 13 residues. The V and J ends lost 6 bases and 7 bases respectively, with 16 bases between them. CDR1 and CDR2 (germline): SGDLS, YYNGEE. The chain's CDR3 is CASTGVGPVGYTF. The CDR3 bases are TGTGCCAGCACCGGGGTGGGCCCGGTTGGCTACACCTTC.

V usage is TRBV6-4 and J usage is TRBJ2-2; D is unresolved. Germline CDR1 and CDR2: MRHNA and SNTAGT. V lost 3 bases and J 2 bases, leaving 4 bases between the germline ends. This CDR3 region has 13 residues. In DNA, the CDR3 is TGTGCCAGCAGTGAGGACAACACCGGGGAGCTGTTTTTT. As protein: CASSEDNTGELFF.

The chain links TRBV29-1 to TRBJ2-1; 10 bases are a match to TRBD2. V dropped 5 bases and J dropped 9; count of bases not matched to a gene: 10. This CDR3 comprises 14 residues. Germline CDR1 SQVTM, CDR2 ANQGSEA. This CDR3 reads CSVPKRGGITEQFF. The DNA for the CDR3 is TGCAGCGTTCCCAAGCGGGGGGGTATAACTGAGCAGTTCTTC.

V is TRBV9 and J is TRBJ2-2; 11 nucleotides align to TRBD2. The CDR3 spans 16 residues. V was clipped by 0 bases and J by 5 bases; unmatched bases: 3. Germline CDR1 SGDLS, CDR2 YYNGEE. The CDR3 sequence is CASSVAASGGTGELFF. The CDR3 DNA follows: TGTGCCAGCAGCGTAGCGGCTAGCGGGGGGACCGGGGAGCTGTTTTTT.

The genes are TRBV9 and TRBJ1-2; 7 bases are a match to TRBD1. Germline-derived CDR1 and CDR2 are SGDLS and YYNGEE. This CDR3 region has 14 residues. Trimming took 0 bases from V and 3 from J; bases not matched to a gene: 2. The CDR3, as DNA: TGTGCCAGCAGCGTAGCAGGGGGACACTATGGCTACACCTTC. Translation: CASSVAGGHYGYTF.